This TCR beta chain was identified in a study of CD8 T cells in Susac syndrome. CDR1 SGHDN and CDR2 FVKESK come from the germline V gene. The ends lost 5 bases at V and 7 bases at J; junction bases unmatched: 11. CDR3 length equals 15 residues. RNA, at about 0.45 to 1 ug, was reverse transcribed with random hexamers. Coverage of TCR beta CDR3 amplification by immunoSEQ multiplex PCR extended to 54 Vbeta and 13 Jbeta. TCRdb itself ran the immunoSEQ multiplex PCR reads through MiXCR, one entry per CDR3 protein. The sample lists about 50,000 distinct CDR3 sequences, 93% occurring once. The study sequenced TCR beta in blood CD8+ and CD4+ T cells.

V usage is TRBV14 and J usage is TRBJ2-1; 7 nucleotides align to TRBD1. The sample taken for sequencing was CD8+ T cells from PBMCs. The sequence came from a human donor with multiple sclerosis. Written as DNA, the CDR3 is TGTGCCAGCAGCGCCCGACAGGGAAGCTTGAATGAGCAGTTCTTC. Translating it yields CASSARQGSLNEQFF.